Sequencing of this TCR beta chain was carried out in a study of T cells in localized non-small cell lung cancer. General observations from the study: Tumor trailed uninvolved adjacent lung in T cell clonality, which peaked there. Since sequencing was restricted to only one region of the tumor, intratumor heterogeneity remains a possibility. Appearances in adjacent lung were noted for a median 57 of the top 100 tumor clones.

TCRdb's copy holds only in-frame clones and misses some; the assay was immunoSEQ multiplex PCR. The profile shows around 15,000 clones, 90% of them singletons. Comments on this clone: Its specificity is unknown.

Germline CDR1 is LGHNA and CDR2 is YSLEER. The V and J ends lost 0 bases and 6 bases respectively, with 15 bases between them. This CDR3 has 16 amino acids. The receptor comes from a woman aged 35 to 70 with stage III lung adenocarcinoma. This sample comprised peripheral blood mononuclear cells, obtained before any cancer treatment. The chain is built from TRBV4-3 and TRBJ2-1; tentatively, D is TRBD1 (6 bases). The CDR3 reads CASSQEGQGRGNEQFF. The CDR3 bases are TGCGCCAGCAGCCAAGAGGGGCAGGGCAGGGGCAATGAGCAGTTCTTC.